This is a list of T cell receptor beta chains from one sample in a study of blood T cell repertoires in COVID-19. Assay: immunoSEQ multiplex PCR; the TCRdb copy retains only in-frame clones and omits some. The sample carries a few hundred thousand clones, about four fifths recorded once. Sequenced sample: peripheral blood. The receptors derive from a woman in her fifties or sixties with acute or convalescent COVID-19. Both conserved end residues are part of each CDR3. D genes are given only for firm matches. Size is omitted from some rows. Given values are once, few, many or a class for expanded clones.

abundance | d_gene | j_gene | v_gene | CDR3aa | CDR3nt
. | TRBD1 | TRBJ2-7 | TRBV6-6 | CASSPDRVREQYF | TGTGCCAGCAGTCCCGACAGGGTGAGGGAGCAGTACTTC
. | . | TRBJ1-2 | TRBV20-1 | CSAWSGHGYTF | TGCAGTGCATGGTCGGGTCATGGCTACACCTTC
. | TRBD2 | TRBJ2-5 | TRBV7-2 | CASSLFPSGGYQETQYF | TGTGCCAGCAGCTTATTCCCTAGCGGAGGGTACCAAGAGACCCAGTACTTC
. | . | TRBJ1-4 | TRBV7-2 | CASSSVATNEKLFF | TGTGCCAGCAGCTCGGTTGCGACTAATGAAAAACTGTTTTTT
. | TRBD1 | TRBJ2-7 | TRBV10-1 | CASSDRDRGIYEQYF | TGCGCCAGCAGTGACCGGGACAGGGGTATATACGAGCAGTACTTC
once | . | TRBJ1-5 | TRBV5-1 | CASSSGQPNQPQHF | TGCGCCAGCAGCAGTGGACAACCCAATCAGCCCCAGCATTTT
. | . | TRBJ1-2 | TRBV5-6 | CASSRGQQHGYTF | TGTGCCAGCAGCCGCGGACAGCAGCATGGCTACACCTTC
once | . | TRBJ2-1 | TRBV9 | CASSVASTGNEQFF | TGTGCCAGCAGCGTAGCCTCGACAGGCAATGAGCAGTTCTTC
. | . | TRBJ1-5 | TRBV2 | CASSEEGLGPQHF | TGTGCCAGCAGTGAGGAGGGGCTGGGGCCCCAGCATTTT
. | . | TRBJ1-2 | TRBV18 | CASSRQSYQDGYTF | TGTGCCAGCTCTCGCCAGAGTTACCAGGATGGCTACACCTTC
. | TRBD1 | TRBJ2-5 | TRBV5-1 | CASSFGQGQETQYF | TGCGCCAGCAGTTTTGGACAGGGCCAAGAGACCCAGTACTTC
. | TRBD1 | TRBJ2-5 | TRBV2 | CASTEGQVGETQYF | TGTGCCAGCACCGAAGGACAGGTGGGGGAGACCCAGTACTTC
. | . | TRBJ1-5 | TRBV19 | CASMGPGHSSSYSNQPQHF | TGTGCCAGTATGGGACCGGGACACTCATCATCTTATAGCAATCAGCCCCAGCATTTT
few | TRBD1 | TRBJ1-2 | TRBV6-2/TRBV6-3 | CASSGRPGQGNYGYTF | TGTGCCAGCAGCGGAAGGCCGGGACAGGGGAACTATGGCTACACCTTC
. | TRBD1 | TRBJ1-3 | TRBV5-6 | CASSRGQGLPGNTIYF | TGTGCCAGCAGCCGGGGACAGGGTTTACCTGGAAACACCATATATTTT
many | TRBD1 | TRBJ1-3 | TRBV5-1 | CASKGQSSGNTIYF | TGCGCCAGCAAGGGACAGAGCTCTGGAAACACCATATATTTT
. | TRBD2 | TRBJ2-2 | TRBV6-2/TRBV6-3 | CASSPTSGRASNTGELFF | TGTGCCAGCAGTCCCACTAGCGGGAGGGCCTCAAACACCGGGGAGCTGTTTTTT
. | . | TRBJ1-1 | TRBV10-3 | CAITGQRKNTEAFF | TGTGCCATCACCGGACAGAGAAAAAACACTGAAGCTTTCTTT
. | TRBD2 | TRBJ2-2 | TRBV6-4 | CASSLRGGGTGELFF | TGTGCCAGCAGCCTCCGGGGGGGCGGCACCGGGGAGCTGTTTTTT
. | TRBD2 | TRBJ2-1 | TRBV10-1 | CASSSSGGAGNEQFF | TGCGCCAGCAGTTCTAGCGGGGGGGCAGGGAATGAGCAGTTCTTC
. | . | TRBJ1-1 | TRBV10-2 | CASSGQNTEAFF | TGCGCCAGCAGCGGACAGAACACTGAAGCTTTCTTT
. | TRBD1 | TRBJ2-4 | TRBV7-9 | CASSPWTGGGQNIQYF | TGTGCCAGCAGCCCCTGGACAGGGGGCGGGCAAAACATTCAGTACTTC
. | TRBD1 | TRBJ2-5 | TRBV5-4 | CASRLGQGAGETQYF | TGTGCCAGCAGGTTGGGACAGGGGGCCGGGGAGACCCAGTACTTC
. | . | TRBJ2-3 | TRBV27 | CASSLRGDTQYF | TGTGCCAGCAGTTTAAGGGGAGATACGCAGTATTTT
. | . | TRBJ2-1 | TRBV5-4 | CASSLVATYNEQFF | TGTGCCAGCAGCTTAGTCGCTACCTACAATGAGCAGTTCTTC
. | TRBD1 | TRBJ1-5 | TRBV7-2 | CASSPPSTGMGQPQHF | TGTGCCAGCAGCCCACCCTCGACAGGGATGGGGCAGCCCCAGCATTTT
. | . | TRBJ2-5 | TRBV12-3/TRBV12-4 | CASRGGQETQYF | TGTGCCAGCAGGGGGGGACAAGAGACCCAGTACTTC
. | TRBD1 | TRBJ1-2 | TRBV30 | CAWMAQGDYGYTF | TGTGCCTGGATGGCCCAGGGGGACTATGGCTACACCTTC
. | . | TRBJ1-1 | TRBV18 | CASSLAKEAEAFF | TGTGCCAGCTCGCTGGCAAAGGAGGCGGAAGCTTTCTTT
. | . | TRBJ1-5 | TRBV27 | CASSLYGKQPQHF | TGTGCCAGCAGTTTATACGGGAAGCAGCCCCAGCATTTT
. | . | TRBJ1-6 | TRBV3-1/TRBV3-2 | CASSQGGQYSPLHF | TGTGCCAGCAGCCAAGGAGGACAATATTCACCCCTCCACTTT
once | . | TRBJ2-5 | TRBV7-6 | CASSYGAGQLQETQYF | TGTGCCAGCAGCTACGGGGCGGGACAGCTCCAAGAGACCCAGTACTTC
. | TRBD1 | TRBJ1-2 | TRBV2 | CASRRVGQGLRGYTF | TGTGCCAGCAGGAGGGTGGGACAGGGACTTCGTGGCTACACCTTC
. | . | TRBJ2-5 | TRBV5-1 | CASRWQQETQYF | TGCGCCAGCAGGTGGCAGCAAGAGACCCAGTACTTC
. | . | TRBJ2-5 | TRBV2 | CASSPPGETQYF | TGTGCCAGCAGTCCCCCGGGGGAGACCCAGTACTTC
. | TRBD1 | TRBJ2-5 | TRBV24-1 | CATSDTGGRETQYF | TGTGCCACCAGTGATACAGGGGGCCGAGAGACCCAGTACTTC
. | . | TRBJ2-3 | TRBV5-6 | CASQESTDTQYF | TGTGCCAGCCAGGAAAGCACAGATACGCAGTATTTT
. | . | TRBJ1-1 | TRBV2 | CASSVDRSNTEAFF | TGTGCCAGCAGCGTTGACAGATCGAACACTGAAGCTTTCTTT
. | TRBD2 | TRBJ2-7 | TRBV5-4 | CASRSSGTSAHEQYF | TGTGCCAGCAGGTCGTCCGGGACTAGCGCCCACGAGCAGTACTTC
. | . | TRBJ1-1 | TRBV4-1 | CASSQPVQGAMNTEAFF | TGCGCCAGCAGCCAGCCTGTACAGGGCGCAATGAACACTGAAGCTTTCTTT
. | . | TRBJ1-3 | TRBV2 | CAIGGSSSGNTIYF | TGTGCCATAGGAGGCAGCTCCTCTGGAAACACCATATATTTT
. | TRBD2 | TRBJ2-7 | TRBV7-2 | CASSVLAAAAYEQYF | TGTGCCAGCAGCGTACTAGCGGCAGCGGCCTACGAGCAGTACTTC